The present T cell receptor beta chain was sequenced within a study of T cell responses to AZD1222 COVID-19 vaccine (dated by TCRdb to the early 2020s). Broadly, across the study: AZD1222 recipients whose second dose came at about 4 weeks and those whose second dose came at about 12 weeks were combined into one group, since spike-specific TCR depth and breadth did not differ between the two schedules. TCR sequencing was performed for some 250 trial participants, of whom around 200 were given two doses of AZD1222 and some 25 were given two doses of MenACWY control vaccine. Enrollment into the trials was organized by age into subgroups of 18-55, 56-69 and 70-plus years, and those subgroups contained about 150, 27 and 61 TCR-sequenced participants, respectively.

Its CDR3 holds 13 amino acids, cysteine through phenylalanine. Of all the DNA, just the CDR3 is kept, 39 bases in frame from base 1. Per the germline V gene, MDHEN is the CDR1 and SYDVKM is the CDR2. V drops 6 bases and J drops 7 bases, leaving 16 bases in between. This specimen's time point label, per the study, means: baseline before first vaccination. Vaccinee samples were obtained from the UK trials COV001 and COV002, which included a single-blind randomized controlled phase 2/3 trial of AZD1222 (ChAdOx1 nCoV-19) in healthy adults. Trial participant PBMC samples were collected at day 0 and day 28 after the second dose for TCRbeta chain sequencing. Broader findings and caveats from the paper: The vaccine-associated CD4 TCRs covered the entire spike protein, and the dominant responses fell in regions 160-218 and 743-854. Most participants were white British and females outnumbered males, and the authors suggested that clonal diversity may have been underestimated. The 56-69-year group was small, and its depth increase did not reach significance, likely because of low power. Conclusions about previously exposed vaccinees are limited, since just 5 to 7 AZD1222 recipients were seropositive for SARS-CoV-2 at baseline. Because no day 14 peak-response samples were available, the repertoires could be characterized only after the peak T cell response. Reportedly, almost half of the unique spike-specific TCRs recognized epitopes lying outside the regions that are mutated in the B.1.351 and B.1.1.7 variants. After two AZD1222 doses, spike-specific TCR breadth and depth were significantly higher than at day 0 and than in MenACWY recipients.

The CDR3 regions of human TCRbeta chains were analyzed by immunosequencing. The authors' pipeline ran thus. Repertoire TCRs were matched against a reference library of SARS-CoV-2-specific TCRs generated with the MIRA antigen-specificity platform. Breadth was defined as the fraction of unique TCRs that were SARS-CoV-2-associated. Depth was defined as the fraction of total T cells that were SARS-CoV-2-associated. Using the MIRA data, each spike-specific TCR was assigned both to the spike region to which the TCR was reactive and to a CD4 or CD8 class. Log10-transformed breadth and depth values were compared by one-way ANOVA with Sidak's multiple comparisons tests. Imported from immuneACCESS, the table was reduced by TCRdb to in-frame sequences with V and J called. These copies leave out some clones; in studies compared against another copy, an unresolved V gene accounts for under half, and the cause of the remainder is not known. Clone size and the V and J calls come from that table; the DNA yielded D and trimming. Recorded for this sample are about 150,000 clones; less than 95% of them occurred a single time. The ten largest clones add up to less than 5.5% of the sample.

As to this clone: The target of this receptor is not known. No clone much larger than this one lies a single base away; base qualities are absent.

This sample comprised peripheral blood, obtained on day 0 of AZD1222 vaccination. This clonotype originated in an adult in good health. The sequence links TRBV28 to TRBJ2-7, with the D gene not confidently named. The DNA reads as follows: TGTGCCAGCAGCCCTTTGAGCGCTCGGGAGCAGTACTTC. It codes for CASSPLSAREQYF. With the rest looked up from the reference TRBV28 and TRBJ2-7 genes rather than sequenced, the full variable domain is DVKVTQSSRYLVKRTGEKVFLECVQDMDHENMFWYRQDPGLGLRLIYFSYDVKMKEKGDIPEGYSVSREKKERFSLILESASTNQTSMYLCASSPLSAREQYFGPGTRLTVT.